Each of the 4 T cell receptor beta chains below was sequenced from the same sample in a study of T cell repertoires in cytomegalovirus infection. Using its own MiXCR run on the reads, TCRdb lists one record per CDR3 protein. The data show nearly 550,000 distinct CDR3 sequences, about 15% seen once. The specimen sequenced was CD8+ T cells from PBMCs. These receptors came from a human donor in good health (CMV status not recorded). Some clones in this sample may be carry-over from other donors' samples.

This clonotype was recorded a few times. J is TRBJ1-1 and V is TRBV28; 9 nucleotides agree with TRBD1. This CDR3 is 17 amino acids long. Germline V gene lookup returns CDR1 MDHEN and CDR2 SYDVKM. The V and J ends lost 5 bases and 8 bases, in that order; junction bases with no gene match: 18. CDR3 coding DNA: TGTGCCAGCAGTCCCACGGGACAGGGAGTCACGGATCGAGAAGCTTTCTTT. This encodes CASSPTGQGVTDREAFF.

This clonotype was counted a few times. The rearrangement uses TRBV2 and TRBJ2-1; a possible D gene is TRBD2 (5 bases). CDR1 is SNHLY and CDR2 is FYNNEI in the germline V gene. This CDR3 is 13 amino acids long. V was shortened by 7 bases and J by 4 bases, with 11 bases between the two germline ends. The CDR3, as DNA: TGTGCCAGCAAGGAATCGGGGTACAATGAGCAGTTCTTC. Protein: CASKESGYNEQFF.

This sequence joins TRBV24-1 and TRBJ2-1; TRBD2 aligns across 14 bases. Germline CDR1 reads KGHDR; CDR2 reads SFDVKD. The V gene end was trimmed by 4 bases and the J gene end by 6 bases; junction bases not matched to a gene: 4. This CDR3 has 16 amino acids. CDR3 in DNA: TGTGCCACCAGTGACCGGACTAGCGGGGGGCTCAATGAGCAGTTCTTC. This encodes CATSDRTSGGLNEQFF.

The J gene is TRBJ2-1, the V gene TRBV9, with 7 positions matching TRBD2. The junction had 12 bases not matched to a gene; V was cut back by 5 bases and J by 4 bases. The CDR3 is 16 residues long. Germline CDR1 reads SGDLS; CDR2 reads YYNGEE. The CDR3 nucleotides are TGTGCCAGCAGTTCGTCGGGAGGAGGGCCGTACAATGAGCAGTTCTTC. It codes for CASSSSGGGPYNEQFF.